The 19 T cell receptor beta chains reported below all come from one sample, sequenced in a study of blood T cells in healthy people across ages. The use of a sample-barcoded 5' primer and a J-beta primer mix characterized a second PCR of about 6 to 12 cycles. TCRdb redid the calling of the 5' RACE reads with MiXCR, one entry per CDR3 protein. This table holds 650,000 to 900,000 distinct CDR3 sequences, around two thirds found once. Input material: blood. The receptors were gathered from a young man in good health.

The genes are TRBV15 and TRBJ2-3; 8 nucleotides line up with TRBD2. After removal of 1 base from V and 1 base from J, the junction contained 4 bases not matched to a gene. The CDR3 has 16 residues. Germline CDR1 LNHNV, CDR2 YYDKDF (reference sequence). CDR3 DNA sequence: TGTGCCACCAGCAGAGGGCTAGCGGGCCGCACAGATACGCAGTATTTT. Translating gives CATSRGLAGRTDTQYF.

This clonotype was observed a handful of times. The chain links TRBV30 to TRBJ2-3; D assignment may be TRBD1 or TRBD2 (5 bases each). This CDR3 is built from 12 residues. CDR1 is GTSNPN and CDR2 is SVGIG in the germline V gene (reference sequence). With 0 bases removed from V and 10 bases from J, the gap between germline ends came to 11 bases. Written as DNA, the CDR3 is TGTGCCTGGAGTGTGGGGACGCGGTCGCAGTATTTT. Protein: CAWSVGTRSQYF.

This clonotype was found a few times. J is TRBJ2-1 and V is TRBV7-9; 10 bases agree with TRBD2. The CDR3 is 15 residues long. The V and J ends lost 5 bases and 4 bases, in that order; junction bases with no gene match: 5. Germline V CDR1 and CDR2: SEHNR, FQNEAQ (reference sequence). The CDR3 coding sequence is TGTGCCAGCAGCCCTACTAGCGGGACGTACAATGAGCAGTTCTTC. It specifies CASSPTSGTYNEQFF.

This clonotype was observed a few times. This chain connects TRBV6-2 or TRBV6-3 to TRBJ2-3; a weak D match, TRBD2 (5 bases). Germline V gene data show CDR1 as MNHEY and CDR2 as SVGEGT. The CDR3 is 16 residues long. Trimming stripped 2 bases from V and 0 bases from J, with 12 bases between. As DNA, the CDR3 is TGTGCCAGCAGTTACAAGCGGAGGACTAGCACAGATACGCAGTATTTT. Residues: CASSYKRRTSTDTQYF.

The chain recombines TRBV2 with TRBJ2-1, with a tentative D call TRBD2 (5 bases). Trimming removed 5 bases at V and 9 bases at J, with 11 bases between. The germline gives CDR1 SNHLY, CDR2 FYNNEI. The CDR3 loop spans 12 amino acids. The CDR3 loop reads CASSKASFEQFF. The DNA of the CDR3 is TGTGCCAGCAGTAAGGCTAGCTTTGAGCAGTTCTTC.

Comments on this clonotype: The junction departs from the called germline gene at one end, perhaps through a read error. The chain is built from TRBV29-1 and TRBJ1-2; D gene ambiguous. Per the germline V gene, CDR1 is SQVTM and CDR2 is ANQGSEA. This CDR3 has 13 residues. Here the CDR3 reads CSVESQVNYGYTF. Here the CDR3 DNA reads TGCAGCGTTGAAAGTCAGGTTAACTATGGCTACACCTTT.

This sequence joins TRBV6-5 and TRBJ1-2; perhaps TRBD1 as D (5 bases). Germline CDR1 reads MNHEY; CDR2 reads SVGAGI. The V gene lost 3 bases and the J gene lost 7 bases, with 9 bases spanning the gap. The CDR3 has 12 residues. The CDR3 here is CASSYGGIGYTF. The CDR3, as DNA: TGTGCCAGCAGTTATGGGGGGATTGGCTACACCTTC.

V is TRBV10-3 and J is TRBJ2-1; 10 nucleotides agree with TRBD1. V gave up 10 bases and J gave up 5 bases; unmatched junction bases: 5. The CDR3 contains 13 residues. Germline V gene lookup returns CDR1 ENHRY and CDR2 SYGVKD. The CDR3 here is CATAGTGDNEQFF. The DNA of the CDR3 is TGTGCCACCGCCGGGACAGGGGACAATGAGCAGTTCTTC.

The CDR3, as DNA: TGTGCCAGCAGCCAACTCACAGGGGGTACCGTCCTGACTTTC. Residues: CASSQLTGGTVLTF. This rearrangement joins TRBV14 to TRBJ2-6, with 8 bases matching TRBD1. The germline V gene encodes CDR1 SGHDN and CDR2 FVKESK. The CDR3 sequence is 14 residues long. Trimming cost V 2 bases and J 12 bases; bases outside gene matches: 6.

On this clonotype: A much larger clone sits a single nucleotide away, making a read error possible. The rearrangement uses TRBV10-3 and TRBJ2-1; TRBD1 matches at 8 bases. The CDR3 covers 17 residues. V trimming: 6 bases; J trimming: 13 bases; junction bases outside the gene matches: 23. Germline CDR1 reads ENHRY; CDR2 reads SYGVKD. CDR3 loop: CAISAPPGQEVRETQFF. As DNA, the CDR3 is TGTGCCATCAGCGCCCCTCCGGGACAGGAGGTGAGGGAGACCCAGTTCTTC.

The chain has TRBV20-1 and TRBJ1-5; 7 bases agree with TRBD1. The J segment lost 5 bases and the V segment lost 6 bases, leaving 19 bases of the junction unmatched. There are 17 residues in the CDR3. Germline lookup yields CDR1 DFQATT and CDR2 SNEGSKA (reference sequence). The CDR3 loop reads CSAEQGSAPPRDQPQHF. DNA of the CDR3: TGCAGTGCCGAACAGGGGTCGGCCCCGCCGCGTGATCAGCCCCAGCATTTT.

This clonotype came up once. The chain uses TRBV12-3 or TRBV12-4 and TRBJ1-4; D unresolved. V gave up 5 bases and J gave up 1 base, with 14 bases separating them. There are 16 residues in the CDR3. The CDR3 loop is CASSRALAETNEKLFF. CDR3 in DNA: TGTGCCAGCAGTCGGGCCCTAGCTGAAACTAATGAAAAACTGTTTTTT.

The chain employs TRBV20-1 and TRBJ2-5; 10 nucleotides line up with TRBD2. The J segment lost 0 bases and the V segment lost 1 base, leaving 5 bases of the junction unmatched. CDR3 size: 16 residues. Per the germline V gene, CDR1 is DFQATT and CDR2 is SNEGSKA (reference sequence). CDR3 sequence (DNA): TGCAGTGCTAGAGTGCTAGCGGGGGCGTACCAAGAGACCCAGTACTTC. It translates to CSARVLAGAYQETQYF.

The chain carries TRBV28 and TRBJ2-5; 11 nucleotides align to TRBD2. Per the germline V gene, CDR1 is MDHEN and CDR2 is SYDVKM. The CDR3 has 19 residues. Trimming cost V 6 bases and J 2 bases; bases outside gene matches: 17. The CDR3 nucleotides are TGTGCCAGCAGCCCCCTGGGTTGGCTAGCGGGGGGCGAACAAGAGACCCAGTACTTC. The encoded protein is CASSPLGWLAGGEQETQYF. Full variable domain (remainder filled in from reference TRBV28 and TRBJ2-5): DVKVTQSSRYLVKRTGEKVFLECVQDMDHENMFWYRQDPGLGLRLIYFSYDVKMKEKGDIPEGYSVSREKKERFSLILESASTNQTSMYLCASSPLGWLAGGEQETQYFGPGTRLLVL.

The rearrangement uses TRBV7-2 and TRBJ2-1; 7 bases are a match to TRBD1. The germline V gene has CDR1 SGHTA and CDR2 FQGNSA. With V trimmed by 5 bases and J by 7 bases, 11 bases remained unmatched. The CDR3 runs 15 residues. CDR3 amino acids: CASSLLTGIPNEQFF. CDR3 coding DNA: TGTGCCAGCAGCCTGCTGACAGGGATTCCTAATGAGCAGTTCTTC.

In its sample, this clonotype was seen once. The chain is built from TRBV20-1 and TRBJ2-7; 11 nucleotides align to TRBD2. From germline, CDR1 is DFQATT and CDR2 SNEGSKA (reference sequence). The CDR3 extends over 14 amino acids. The V gene end was trimmed by 6 bases and the J gene end by 9 bases; junction bases not matched to a gene: 13. The DNA for the CDR3 is TGCAGTGCCCCCGGGACTAGCGGTTTCGATGCGCAGTACTTC. Translation: CSAPGTSGFDAQYF.

This sequence joins TRBV5-1 and TRBJ2-1, with 12 bases aligning to TRBD2. The end of the DNA fits TRBJ2-7 better, so the J call may be wrong. The CDR3 spans 17 residues. CDR1 is SGHRS and CDR2 is YFSETQ in the germline V gene. The CDR3 protein is CASSPGLAGSSYNEQYF. CDR3 nucleotides: TGCGCCAGCAGCCCTGGACTAGCGGGGAGCTCCTACAATGAGCAGTACTTC.

The J gene is TRBJ1-1, the V gene TRBV7-9, with 7 positions matching TRBD1. Germline trimming cut 3 bases from V and 2 bases from J; bases unmatched to any gene: 3. The CDR3 sequence is 14 residues long. Germline V gives CDR1 SEHNR, CDR2 FQNEAQ (reference sequence). CDR3 loop: CASSFGQANTEAFF. The CDR3 DNA reads TGTGCCAGCAGCTTCGGACAGGCCAACACTGAAGCTTTCTTT.

V usage is TRBV7-2 and J usage is TRBJ2-5; the match to TRBD2 covers 7 bases. V shed 3 bases and J 5 bases; nucleotides not matched to a gene: 9. Germline CDR1 SGHTA, CDR2 FQGNSA. The CDR3 runs 15 residues. CDR3 sequence: CASSFEAGFGETQYF. CDR3 nucleotides: TGTGCCAGCAGCTTTGAAGCGGGGTTTGGTGAGACCCAGTACTTC.